This T cell receptor beta chain derives from a study of blood T cell repertoires in COVID-19. Study context: COVID-19 samples collected from the United States, Italy and Spain covered acute and convalescent phases.

Germline V gives CDR1 MDHEN, CDR2 SYDVKM. The junction had 9 bases not matched to a gene; V was cut back by 5 bases and J by 4 bases. The CDR3 sequence is 16 residues long. TCRdb's table, derived via immunoSEQ multiplex PCR, lists solely in-frame clones and lacks some. The sample consists of around 100,000 clones, 85% to 90% of them appearing once. Sequenced sample: peripheral blood. This chain connects TRBV28 to TRBJ2-1, with 9 positions matching TRBD2. This clonotype was obtained from a human donor in a cohort sampled during active COVID-19. CDR3 protein: CASSPAGTSRYNEQFF. The DNA for the CDR3 is TGTGCCAGCAGTCCTGCTGGGACTAGCAGATACAATGAGCAGTTCTTC.